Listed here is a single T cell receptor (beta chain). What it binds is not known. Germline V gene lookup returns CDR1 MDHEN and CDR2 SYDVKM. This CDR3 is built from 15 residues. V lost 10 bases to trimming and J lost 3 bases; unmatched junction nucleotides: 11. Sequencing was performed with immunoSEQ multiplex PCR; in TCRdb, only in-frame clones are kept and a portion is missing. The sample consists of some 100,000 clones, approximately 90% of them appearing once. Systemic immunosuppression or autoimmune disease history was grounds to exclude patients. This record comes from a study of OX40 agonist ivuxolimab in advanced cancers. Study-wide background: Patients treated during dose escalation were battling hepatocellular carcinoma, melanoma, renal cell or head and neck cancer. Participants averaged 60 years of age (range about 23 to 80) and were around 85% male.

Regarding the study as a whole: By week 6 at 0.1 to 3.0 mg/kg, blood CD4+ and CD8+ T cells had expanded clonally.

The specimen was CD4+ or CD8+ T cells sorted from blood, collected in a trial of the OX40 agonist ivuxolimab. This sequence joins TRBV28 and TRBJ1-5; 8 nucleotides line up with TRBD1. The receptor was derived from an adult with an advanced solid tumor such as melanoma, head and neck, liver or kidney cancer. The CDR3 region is CATGPGGQNNQPQHF. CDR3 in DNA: TGTGCCACAGGTCCAGGGGGCCAAAACAATCAGCCCCAGCATTTT.